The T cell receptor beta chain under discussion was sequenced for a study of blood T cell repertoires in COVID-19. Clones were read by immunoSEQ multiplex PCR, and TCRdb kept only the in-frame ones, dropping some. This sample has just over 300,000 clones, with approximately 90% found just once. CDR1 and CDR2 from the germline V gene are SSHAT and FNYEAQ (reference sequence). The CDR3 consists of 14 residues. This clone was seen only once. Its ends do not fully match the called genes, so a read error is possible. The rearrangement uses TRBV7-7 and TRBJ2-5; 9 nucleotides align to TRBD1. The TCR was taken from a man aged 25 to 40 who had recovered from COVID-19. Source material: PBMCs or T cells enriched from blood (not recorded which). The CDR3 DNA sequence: TGTGCTAGCAGCGAGACAGGGGGAACGGAGACCCAGTACTTC. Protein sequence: CASSETGGTETQYF.